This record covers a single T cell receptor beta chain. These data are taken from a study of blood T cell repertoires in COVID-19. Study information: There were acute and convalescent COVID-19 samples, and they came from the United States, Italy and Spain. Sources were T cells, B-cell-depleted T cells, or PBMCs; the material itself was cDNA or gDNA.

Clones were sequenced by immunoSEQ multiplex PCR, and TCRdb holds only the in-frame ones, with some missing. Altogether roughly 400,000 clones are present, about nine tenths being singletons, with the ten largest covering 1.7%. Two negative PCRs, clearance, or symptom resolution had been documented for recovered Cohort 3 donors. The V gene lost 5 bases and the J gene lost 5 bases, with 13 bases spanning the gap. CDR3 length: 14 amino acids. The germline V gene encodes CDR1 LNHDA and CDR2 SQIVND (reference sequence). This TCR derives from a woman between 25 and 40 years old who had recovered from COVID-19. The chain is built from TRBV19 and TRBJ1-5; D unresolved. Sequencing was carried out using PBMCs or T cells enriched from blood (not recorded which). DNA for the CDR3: TGTGCCAGTAGTGGGCTCGGGGTGCATCAGCCCCAGCATTTT. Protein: CASSGLGVHQPQHF. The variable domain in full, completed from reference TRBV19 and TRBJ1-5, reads DGGITQSPKYLFRKEGQNVTLSCEQNLNHDAMYWYRQDPGQGLRLIYYSQIVNDFQKGDIAEGYSVSREKKESFPLTVTSAQKNPTAFYLCASSGLGVHQPQHFGDGTRLSIL.